The following is a T cell receptor beta chain sequence with its context. This clonotype appeared many times. Its specific antigen is unknown. Per-base qualities were not stored, and no clone one base away is much larger. These reads were obtained on an Illumina HiSeq 2000. Multiplex PCR amplification was used to generate the TCR beta chain libraries. The amplified TCR beta chain products were analyzed by high-throughput sequencing. In TCRdb, the public reads were trimmed at Q25 with fastp and aligned with MiXCR, with productive beta chains retained. CDR3 protein sequences are deduplicated, and each keeps its most common genes and DNA. This sample has fewer than 150,000 distinct CDR3 sequences in its table, and 21% of those were observed once. Over 2% of the sample is taken by the ten largest. The data belong to a study of breast tumors, draining lymph nodes, adjacent tissues (dated by TCRdb to 2015 to 2016). Broadly, across the study: TCR beta repertoires were compared across tumor, adjacent nontumor tissue and axillary lymph nodes obtained from breast cancer patients. The study was designed to assess the relationships and possible T-cell exchange between tumor, surrounding tissue and draining lymph node repertoires in human breast cancer.

V ends up 0 bases short and J 6 bases short, with an unmatched junction base count of 6. CDR1 and CDR2 were assigned from the germline V gene as SGDLS and YYNGEE. The CDR3, from cysteine to phenylalanine, totals 15 residues. The CDR3 DNA has 45 bases and is translated from base 1. Overall study outcomes, separate from this receptor: The data were considered consistent with the idea that most tumor T cells come from the lymph node and then expand in tumor tissue. The conclusion that tumor T cells originate in lymph nodes was presented as consistent with a hypothesis rather than as directly demonstrated. T-cell repertoire diversity in tumors was found to be lower than in lymph nodes but higher than in nontumor tissue, and preferential V and J gene usage was observed. Tumor and nontumor tissue repertoires were found to be significantly more similar in luminal-like than in basal-like breast cancer.

The lymph node samples were taken from the axillary draining lymph nodes of breast cancer patients. The V gene is TRBV9 and the J gene is TRBJ1-2, with 9 junctional bases fitting TRBD1. This TCR derives from a female donor with breast cancer. Some clones in this sample may be carry-over from other donors' samples. The sample comprised axillary lymph node tissue. In nucleotides, the sequence is TGTGCCAGCAGCGTAGTAGGACAGGGGACCGATGGCTACACCTTC. Protein translation: CASSVVGQGTDGYTF.